This T cell receptor beta chain was profiled in a study of blood T cell repertoires in COVID-19 (dated by TCRdb to between 2020 and 2021). About the investigation overall: Recovered participants in ImmuneRACE Cohort 3 were defined as having two consecutive negative NP/OP PCR tests, clearance from a healthcare professional, or resolution of symptoms. Samples came from the ongoing ImmuneRACE study (first 160 participants) plus 1,254 subjects from 6 global collaborators. Subjects who had been exposed to COVID-19, were actively infected with it, or had recovered from it provided the deeply sampled blood TCRbeta repertoires that made up the dataset. The prospective study material was composed of cDNA or gDNA derived from T cells, B-cell-depleted T cells, or PBMCs. Where HLA class I and class II types were available, the types were taken from metadata supplied by the sample provider, not from assay-based typing. The repertoires were made available in a free public database intended to serve as a resource for research on the immune response to SARS-CoV-2. Samples from collaborators originated in the United States, Italy and Spain and spanned both the acute and convalescent phases of COVID-19. Nearly every sample came with metadata listing a de-identified subject ID, COVID-19 status, age in years and sex. Findings and caveats that apply to the study as a whole: How much clinical and demographic metadata was included differed by source and by participant, and the metadata was provided uncurated.

A note on this clone: The antigen it recognizes is unknown. Base-call qualities are not available, and no considerably larger clone is one nucleotide away.

In the prospective study, participants were about 18 to 95 years old, resided in about two dozen geographic areas of the United States, and were enrolled through a virtual design. In the prospective study, participants were assigned to cohorts based on the clinical history participants reported in a screening survey and a study questionnaire. Mobile phlebotomists in the prospective study collected whole blood, serum and a nasopharyngeal or oropharyngeal swab from every participant. Prospective study participants could optionally give additional blood draws and questionnaires over an approximately two-month period. Blood samples from the prospective study were shipped frozen or at room temperature prior to DNA extraction. From the germline V gene (reference sequence), CDR1 is MNHEY and CDR2 is SMNVEV. The CDR3 numbers 15 residues from cysteine through phenylalanine. Only the CDR3 DNA stays, 45 bases, in frame from base 1. The germline V end is reduced by 0 bases and the J end by 2 bases; junction bases left unmatched: 3.

TCRbeta CDR3 regions were amplified from genomic DNA by means of the immunoSEQ Assay, a bias-controlled multiplex PCR. The authors' analysis ran thus. The number of nucleated cells in each sample was estimated from the amplification of reference gene primers within the assay. To quantify the absolute abundance of each unique TCRbeta CDR3 rearrangement, sequence reads were collapsed and filtered. For each sample, productive Simpson clonality was calculated as the square root of Simpson's diversity index over productive rearrangements. Imported from immuneACCESS, the table was reduced by TCRdb to in-frame sequences with V and J called. These copies leave out some clones; in studies compared against another copy, an unresolved V gene accounts for under half, and the cause of the remainder is not known. V and J calls and clone size are those listed in that table; D and trimming were worked out from the DNA. This sample lists some 300,000 clones; approximately 90% were detected once. The ten largest clones represent 2% to 2.5% of the sample.

This TCR derives from a woman between 55 and 75 years old in a cohort exposed to, infected with or recovered from COVID-19 (not recorded which). This sequence uses TRBV27 and TRBJ2-5, with 7 bases aligning to TRBD1. The source material was PBMCs or T cells enriched from blood (not recorded which). The DNA sequence reads TGTGCCAGCAGTTTATCCGACAGGGAGCAAGAGACCCAGTACTTC. This gives the protein CASSLSDREQETQYF.